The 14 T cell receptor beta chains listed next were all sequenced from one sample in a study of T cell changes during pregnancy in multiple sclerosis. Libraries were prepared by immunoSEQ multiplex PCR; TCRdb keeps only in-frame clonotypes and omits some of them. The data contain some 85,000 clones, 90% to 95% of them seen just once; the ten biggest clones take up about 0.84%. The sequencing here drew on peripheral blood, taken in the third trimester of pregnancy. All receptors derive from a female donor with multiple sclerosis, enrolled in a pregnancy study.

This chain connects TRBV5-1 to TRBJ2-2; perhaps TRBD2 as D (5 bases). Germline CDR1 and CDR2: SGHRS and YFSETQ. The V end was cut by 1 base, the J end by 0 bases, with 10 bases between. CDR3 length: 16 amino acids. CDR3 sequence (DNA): TGCGCCAGCAGCTTGTACGAGCGGACGAACACCGGGGAGCTGTTTTTT. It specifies CASSLYERTNTGELFF.

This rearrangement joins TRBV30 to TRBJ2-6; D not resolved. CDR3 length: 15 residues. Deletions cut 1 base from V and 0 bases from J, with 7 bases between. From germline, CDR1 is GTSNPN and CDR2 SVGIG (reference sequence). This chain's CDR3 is CAWSAGISGANVLTF. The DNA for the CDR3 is TGTGCCTGGAGTGCAGGTATCTCTGGGGCCAACGTCCTGACTTTC.

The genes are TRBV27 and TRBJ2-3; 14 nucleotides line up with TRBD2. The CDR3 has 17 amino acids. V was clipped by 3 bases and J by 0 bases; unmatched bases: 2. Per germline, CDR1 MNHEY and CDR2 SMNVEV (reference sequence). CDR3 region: CASSFRLAGGSTDTQYF. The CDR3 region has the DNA TGTGCCAGCAGTTTCCGACTAGCGGGAGGGAGCACAGATACGCAGTATTTT.

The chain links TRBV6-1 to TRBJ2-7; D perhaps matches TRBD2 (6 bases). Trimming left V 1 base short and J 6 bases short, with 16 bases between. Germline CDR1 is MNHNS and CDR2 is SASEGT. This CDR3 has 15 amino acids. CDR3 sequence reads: CASSEVDFGAGEQYF. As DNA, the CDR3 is TGTGCCAGCAGTGAAGTGGACTTCGGAGCGGGCGAGCAGTACTTC.

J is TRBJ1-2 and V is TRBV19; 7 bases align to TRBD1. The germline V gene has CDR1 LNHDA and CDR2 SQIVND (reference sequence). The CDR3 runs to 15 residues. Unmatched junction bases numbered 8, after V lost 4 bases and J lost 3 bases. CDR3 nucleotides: TGTGCCAGTAGTACCCCGGGACAGAACTACTATGGCTACACCTTC. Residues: CASSTPGQNYYGYTF.

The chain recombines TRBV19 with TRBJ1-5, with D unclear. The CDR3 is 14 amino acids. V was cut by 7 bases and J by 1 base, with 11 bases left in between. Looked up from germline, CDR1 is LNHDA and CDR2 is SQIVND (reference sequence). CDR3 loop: CASIWAGSNQPQHF. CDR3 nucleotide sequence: TGTGCCAGTATCTGGGCAGGAAGCAATCAGCCCCAGCATTTT.

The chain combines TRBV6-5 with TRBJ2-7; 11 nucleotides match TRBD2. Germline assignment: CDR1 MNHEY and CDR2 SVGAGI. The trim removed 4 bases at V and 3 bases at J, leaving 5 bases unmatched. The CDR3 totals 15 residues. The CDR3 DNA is TGTGCCAGCAGTTTTGGGACTAGCGGAGACTACGAGCAGTACTTC. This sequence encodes CASSFGTSGDYEQYF.

The CDR3: CASKRGTGANVLTF. The DNA for the CDR3 is TGTGCCAGCAAACGGGGTACTGGGGCCAACGTCCTGACTTTC. This rearrangement joins TRBV6-5 to TRBJ2-6; perhaps TRBD2 as D (5 bases). The CDR3 is 14 residues long. Germline-derived CDR1 and CDR2 are MNHEY and SVGAGI. Trimming removed 7 bases at V and 2 bases at J, with 9 bases between.

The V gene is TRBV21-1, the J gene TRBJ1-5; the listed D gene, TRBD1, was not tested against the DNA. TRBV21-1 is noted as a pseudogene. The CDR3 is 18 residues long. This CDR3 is CASSKVGQGGYSNQPQHF. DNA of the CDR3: TGTGCCAGCAGCAAAGTAGGGCAGGGGGGCTACAGCAATCAGCCCCAGCATTTT.

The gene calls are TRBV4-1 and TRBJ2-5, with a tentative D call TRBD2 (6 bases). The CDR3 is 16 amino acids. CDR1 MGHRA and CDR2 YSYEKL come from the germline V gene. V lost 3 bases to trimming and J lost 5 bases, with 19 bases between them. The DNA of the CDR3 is TGCGCCAGCAGCCATTGGAGGGACCCTCCGAGTGAGACCCAGTACTTC. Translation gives CASSHWRDPPSETQYF.

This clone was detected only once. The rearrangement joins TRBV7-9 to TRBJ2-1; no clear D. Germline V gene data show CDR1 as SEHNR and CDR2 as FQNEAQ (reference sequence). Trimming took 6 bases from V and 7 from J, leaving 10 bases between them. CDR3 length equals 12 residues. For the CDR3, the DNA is TGTGCCAGCAGTCAGCGCAAAAATGAGCAGTTCTTC. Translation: CASSQRKNEQFF.

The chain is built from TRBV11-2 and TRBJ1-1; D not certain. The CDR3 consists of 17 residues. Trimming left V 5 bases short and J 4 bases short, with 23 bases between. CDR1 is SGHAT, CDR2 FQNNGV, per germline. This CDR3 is CASSIGSPTLFGTEAFF. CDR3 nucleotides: TGTGCCAGCAGCATCGGTTCCCCAACGCTATTCGGCACTGAAGCTTTCTTT.

As DNA, the CDR3 is TGTGCCAGCAGCCTAGCGGGATTACGGGAGACCCAGTACTTC. It specifies CASSLAGLRETQYF. This chain uses TRBV6-1 with TRBJ2-5, with 9 bases identical to TRBD2. In germline, CDR1 is MNHNS, CDR2 SASEGT. Germline trimming cut 6 bases from V and 5 bases from J; bases unmatched to any gene: 7. CDR3 length: 14 amino acids.

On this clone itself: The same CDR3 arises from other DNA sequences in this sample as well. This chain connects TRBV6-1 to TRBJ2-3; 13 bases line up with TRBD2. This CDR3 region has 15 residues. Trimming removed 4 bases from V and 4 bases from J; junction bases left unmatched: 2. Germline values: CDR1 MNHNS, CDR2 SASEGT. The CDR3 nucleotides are TGTGCCAGCAGTGGACTAGCGGGAGGCCCAGATACGCAGTATTTT. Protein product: CASSGLAGGPDTQYF.